The sequence of this TCR beta chain was determined in a study of tumor-infiltrating lymphocytes in primary liver carcinoma. Study background: The patients included men and women who were aged 30 to 69 years. Samples returned roughly 3.65 to 7.13 million productive TCRbeta reads, a yield that was similar across tissue types.

For each extraction, RNA and DNA were obtained together from 20-30 mg of unsorted bulk tissue. No treatment had been given to the patients, who were chronically infected with HBV. The input was approximately 500 ng total RNA; TCR beta cDNA was made from it with a constant-region primer. ARM-PCR, slightly modified, supplied the TCR beta libraries through three nested multiplex PCR rounds. Rounds one and two of PCR, each of about 10 cycles, were primed with TRBV1-TRBV30 forward primers and a C-beta reverse primer. TCRdb reprocessed the multiplex PCR reads with MiXCR, giving one entry per CDR3 protein. The profile covers 150,000 to 200,000 distinct CDR3 sequences, with around 81% appearing a single time and 15% to 20% taken by the ten largest. Note on this clonotype: Antigen unknown. At one end, the junction sequence differs from germline, possibly due to a read error.

This CDR3 is built from 14 residues. The germline CDR1 and CDR2 sequences are SGHNT and YYREEE (reference sequence). Study outcomes and limitations: Overlap between tumor regions exceeded overlap of tumor with adjacent tissue or blood.

V usage is TRBV5-4 and J usage is TRBJ2-2, with D perhaps matching TRBD1 (6 bases). Sequencing input: tumor tissue from primary liver carcinoma. The TCR sequence derives from a man aged 35 to 55 with primary liver carcinoma and hepatitis B virus infection. The CDR3 DNA is TGTACCAGCAGGCCAGGGGCGAATACCGGGGAGCTGTTTTTT. It translates to CTSRPGANTGELFF.